One and the same sample provided the 26 T cell receptor beta chains below, sequenced in a study of control samples from healthy donors and cancer patients. Profiling relied on immunoSEQ multiplex PCR, and the TCRdb table lists in-frame clones only, not all of them. The sample holds 130,000 or so clones, under 90% seen once. The material sequenced was PBMCs. These TCRs come from a man between 45 and 60 years old with head and neck cancer.

The chain employs TRBV2 and TRBJ2-5; the match to TRBD2 covers 15 bases. Germline-derived CDR1 and CDR2 are SNHLY and FYNNEI. V lost 5 bases to trimming and J lost 5 bases; unmatched junction nucleotides: 3. The CDR3 has 15 residues. In DNA form, the CDR3 reads TGTGCCAGCAGTCCTGGACTAGCGGGGGGGGAGACCCAGTACTTC. It encodes CASSPGLAGGETQYF.

The CDR3 loop is CASSQRQGYYGYTF. The CDR3 region has the DNA TGCGCCAGCAGCCAAAGGCAGGGCTATTATGGCTACACCTTC. The chain recombines TRBV4-1 with TRBJ1-2, with TRBD1 as a possible D gene (5 bases). Germline CDR1 and CDR2: MGHRA and YSYEKL. Trimming cost V 2 bases and J 5 bases, with 12 bases left between them. CDR3 length equals 14 residues.

This rearrangement joins TRBV5-5 to TRBJ2-3; unclear D gene. V was clipped by 2 bases and J by 4 bases, with 8 bases between them. From germline, CDR1 is SGHKS and CDR2 YYEKEE (reference sequence). The CDR3 has 13 amino acids. CDR3 bases: TGTGCCAGCAGCTTACCTCGGGCAGATACGCAGTATTTT. Translation gives CASSLPRADTQYF.

The genes are TRBV11-2 and TRBJ2-1, with 9 bases lining up with TRBD2. V shed 4 bases, J shed 9 bases, and the junction held 10 bases outside the gene matches. There are 15 residues in the CDR3. Looked up from germline, CDR1 is SGHAT and CDR2 is FQNNGV. The DNA of the CDR3 is TGTGCCAGCAGCTCGGGACGCGGGGGGGCTTTTGAGCAGTTCTTC. This encodes CASSSGRGGAFEQFF.

The rearrangement joins TRBV7-2 to TRBJ2-7, with D possibly being TRBD2 (6 bases). CDR3 length: 14 residues. V lost 1 base, J lost 6 bases, and 13 bases lay in between. Germline V gene sequence: CDR1 SGHTA, CDR2 FQGNSA. CDR3 in DNA: TGTGCCAGCAGCTTAGTCGGGGGATTCCGCGAGCAGTACTTC. Protein: CASSLVGGFREQYF. Supplemented by reference TRBV7-2 and TRBJ2-7, the full variable domain reads GAGVSQSPSNKVTEKGKDVELRCDPISGHTALYWYRQSLGQGLEFLIYFQGNSAPDKSGLPSDRFSAERTGGSVSTLTIQRTQQEDSAVYLCASSLVGGFREQYFGPGTRLTVT.

The CDR3 DNA reads as TGTGCCAGCAGCTTAGTAGCTAGCGGGAGTGGAAATGAGCAGTTCTTC. It yields the protein CASSLVASGSGNEQFF. The rearrangement links TRBV7-2 to TRBJ2-1, with 10 bases fitting TRBD2. Looked up from germline, CDR1 is SGHTA and CDR2 is FQGNSA. Losses at the gene ends were 1 base for V and 7 bases for J; bases not matched to a gene: 7. The CDR3 has 16 residues.

This clone has only one observation. V usage is TRBV28 and J usage is TRBJ2-7; 9 positions match TRBD1. Looked up from germline, CDR1 is MDHEN and CDR2 is SYDVKM. Losses at the gene ends were 8 bases for V and 2 bases for J; bases not matched to a gene: 13. This CDR3 comprises 16 residues. CDR3 sequence (DNA): TGTGCCAGCCGCTACGCCGGGACAGGGAAAACCTACGAGCAGTACTTC. Encoded protein: CASRYAGTGKTYEQYF.

The J gene is TRBJ2-1, the V gene TRBV3-1 (or the pseudogene TRBV3-2), with unresolved D. This CDR3 has 14 residues. Germline CDR1 LGHDT, CDR2 YNNKEL (reference sequence). V was trimmed by 3 bases and J by 0 bases, leaving 6 bases between them. CDR3 sequence: CASSQSNSYNEQFF. The CDR3 DNA reads TGTGCCAGCAGCCAGTCCAACTCCTACAATGAGCAGTTCTTC.

This clone has a single count. This chain connects TRBV5-4 to TRBJ2-5; D is perhaps TRBD1 (6 bases). Germline values: CDR1 SGHNT, CDR2 YYREEE (reference sequence). This CDR3 has 15 amino acids. Between the trimmed V and J ends, which lost 1 base and 3 bases, there was a span of 13 bases. CDR3 sequence reads: CASSLTSAGEETQYF. CDR3 sequence (DNA): TGTGCCAGCAGCTTGACATCGGCAGGGGAAGAGACCCAGTACTTC.

The rearrangement uses TRBV29-1 and TRBJ2-5, with a weak D call TRBD2 (5 bases). Trimming took 6 bases from V and 7 from J, leaving 18 bases between them. Germline loops: CDR1 SQVTM, CDR2 ANQGSEA. The CDR3 runs 13 residues. The CDR3 DNA follows: TGCAGCGTCACCAACGACGGACGGGGGACCCAGTACTTC. Its protein product is CSVTNDGRGTQYF.

This sequence joins TRBV5-1 and TRBJ2-7; D is perhaps TRBD1 (5 bases). The V gene's germline CDR1 is SGHRS and CDR2 YFSETQ. V lost 1 base and J lost 3, with 14 bases in between. This CDR3 spans 15 amino acids. CDR3 in amino acids: CASSLQGSLVYEQYF. As DNA, the CDR3 is TGCGCCAGCAGCTTGCAGGGATCGCTCGTCTACGAGCAGTACTTC.

This chain's CDR3 is CASSGGPMEAFF. The CDR3, as DNA: TGTGCCAGCAGTGGGGGCCCAATGGAAGCTTTCTTT. The genes are TRBV6-4 and TRBJ1-1; TRBD1 is a possible D gene (5 bases). Trimming removed 4 bases at V and 8 bases at J, with 11 bases between. This CDR3 contains 12 residues. Germline lookup yields CDR1 MRHNA and CDR2 SNTAGT.

The J gene is TRBJ2-7, the V gene TRBV10-3; 8 nucleotides agree with TRBD1. From germline, CDR1 is ENHRY and CDR2 SYGVKD. The CDR3 has 14 residues. The junction had 6 bases not matched to a gene; V was cut back by 8 bases and J by 0 bases. The CDR3 sequence: CAIGGQASSYEQYF. The CDR3 nucleotides are TGTGCCATCGGGGGACAGGCCAGCTCCTACGAGCAGTACTTC.

The genes are TRBV5-1 and TRBJ1-5; no clear D gene. The CDR3 covers 14 residues. Germline V CDR1 and CDR2: SGHRS, YFSETQ. V shed 0 bases and J shed 7 bases, with 11 bases lying between them. Here the CDR3 DNA reads TGCGCCAGCAGCTTGGCTGGATTAAGCCAGCCCCAGCATTTT. It translates to CASSLAGLSQPQHF.

The chain employs TRBV7-3 and TRBJ2-1; D perhaps matches TRBD1 (6 bases). The CDR3 runs 14 residues. Germline V gene data show CDR1 as SGHTA and CDR2 as FQGTGA. V was cut by 2 bases and J by 5 bases, with 10 bases left in between. The CDR3 reads CASSLGGADNEQFF. The CDR3 DNA sequence: TGTGCCAGCAGCTTAGGGGGCGCCGACAATGAGCAGTTCTTC.

The chain couples TRBV7-9 to TRBJ1-4; no reliable D call. V shed 0 bases and J shed 7 bases, with 6 bases lying between them. The germline CDR1 and CDR2 sequences are SEHNR and FQNEAQ (reference sequence). The CDR3 loop spans 13 amino acids. The CDR3 sequence is CASSLAGSEKLFF. In DNA, the CDR3 is TGTGCCAGCAGCTTAGCAGGGTCTGAAAAACTGTTTTTT.

This sequence joins TRBV10-3 and TRBJ2-3; D gene ambiguous. The V and J ends lost 6 bases and 4 bases respectively, with 8 bases between them. CDR3 length equals 12 residues. CDR1 is ENHRY and CDR2 is SYGVKD in the germline V gene. This chain's CDR3 is CAISLESDTQYF. CDR3 nucleotide sequence: TGTGCCATCAGCCTAGAGTCAGATACGCAGTATTTT.

V is TRBV27 and J is TRBJ2-7; D gene uncertain. The CDR3 is 11 residues long. Germline assignment: CDR1 MNHEY and CDR2 SMNVEV (reference sequence). V was shortened by 3 bases and J by 7 bases, with 7 bases between the two germline ends. CDR3 residues: CASSFRKEQYF. CDR3 in DNA: TGTGCCAGCAGTTTCCGTAAAGAGCAGTACTTC.

The chain is built from TRBV19 and TRBJ1-2; D not certain. The CDR3 is 15 residues long. The germline V and J ends were trimmed by 3 bases and 1 base, with 12 bases remaining between them. Germline values: CDR1 LNHDA, CDR2 SQIVND (reference sequence). The CDR3 protein is CASSIEPAVNYGYTF. CDR3 DNA sequence: TGTGCCAGTAGTATTGAACCGGCAGTTAACTATGGCTACACCTTC.

The rearrangement links TRBV27 to TRBJ2-7; 8 positions match TRBD1. CDR1 and CDR2 (germline): MNHEY, SMNVEV (reference sequence). With V trimmed by 8 bases and J by 3 bases, 6 bases remained unmatched. The CDR3 sequence is 13 residues long. In DNA, the CDR3 is TGTGCCAGCGCCGGACAGGGCGACTACGAGCAGTACTTC. Translating gives CASAGQGDYEQYF.

This sequence joins TRBV4-1 and TRBJ1-2, with a weak D call TRBD1 (6 bases). The CDR3 is made up of 16 amino acids. Germline CDR1 reads MGHRA; CDR2 reads YSYEKL. V was clipped by 2 bases and J by 4 bases, with 17 bases between them. The CDR3 reads CASSQPGQRASYGYTF. The DNA of the CDR3 is TGCGCCAGCAGCCAACCTGGACAGAGGGCTAGCTATGGCTACACCTTC.

The CDR3 bases are TGTGCCAGCAGTGATCCGGGAAGACTTAACTATGGCTACACCTTC. Protein sequence: CASSDPGRLNYGYTF. The rearrangement links TRBV6-6 to TRBJ1-2, with D unresolved. V was pared by 5 bases and J by 1 base, with 14 bases between. This CDR3 is built from 15 residues. CDR1 and CDR2 from the germline V gene are MNHNY and SVGAGI (reference sequence).

The rearrangement uses TRBV6-5 and TRBJ2-7; D not certain. The CDR3 consists of 14 residues. Per germline, CDR1 MNHEY and CDR2 SVGAGI. V was clipped by 2 bases and J by 6 bases, with 14 bases between them. In DNA form, the CDR3 reads TGTGCCAGCAGTTACGGGCCGGGCCGCGGCGAGCAGTACTTC. Amino acid sequence: CASSYGPGRGEQYF.

J is TRBJ1-1 and V is TRBV29-1, with TRBD1 identical over 9 bases. This CDR3 is built from 12 residues. Germline loops: CDR1 SQVTM, CDR2 ANQGSEA. V dropped 2 bases and J dropped 10; count of bases not matched to a gene: 5. The CDR3 loop reads CSVEPLQGAAFF. The DNA of the CDR3 is TGCAGCGTTGAACCCTTACAGGGGGCAGCTTTCTTT.

The rearrangement uses TRBV29-1 and TRBJ2-3, with 7 nucleotides matching TRBD1. V lost 8 bases, J lost 2 bases, and 16 bases stayed unmatched. The CDR3 is 16 amino acids. Looked up from germline, CDR1 is SQVTM and CDR2 is ANQGSEA. DNA for the CDR3: TGCAGCTCCACAGGGGCGGCAGGGAGCGCCACAGATACGCAGTATTTT. Translating gives CSSTGAAGSATDTQYF.

The chain recombines TRBV7-6 with TRBJ2-5; D unclear. V gave up 6 bases and J gave up 5 bases, with 7 bases separating them. Per germline, CDR1 SGHVS and CDR2 FNYEAQ. The length of the CDR3 is 11 residues. The CDR3 reads CASSYLETQYF. CDR3 DNA: TGTGCCAGCAGTTACCTTGAGACCCAGTACTTC.